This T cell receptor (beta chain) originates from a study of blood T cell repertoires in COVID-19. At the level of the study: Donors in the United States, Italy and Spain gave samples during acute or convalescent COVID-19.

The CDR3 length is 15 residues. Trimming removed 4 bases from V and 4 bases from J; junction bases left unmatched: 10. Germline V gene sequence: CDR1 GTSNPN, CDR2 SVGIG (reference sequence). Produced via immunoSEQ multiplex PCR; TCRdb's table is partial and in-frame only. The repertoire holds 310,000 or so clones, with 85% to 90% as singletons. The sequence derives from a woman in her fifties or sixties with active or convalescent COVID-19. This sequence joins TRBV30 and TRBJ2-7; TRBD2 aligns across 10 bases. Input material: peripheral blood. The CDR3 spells CAWTRRGLADYEQYF. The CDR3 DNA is TGTGCCTGGACACGACGTGGACTAGCGGATTACGAGCAGTACTTC.